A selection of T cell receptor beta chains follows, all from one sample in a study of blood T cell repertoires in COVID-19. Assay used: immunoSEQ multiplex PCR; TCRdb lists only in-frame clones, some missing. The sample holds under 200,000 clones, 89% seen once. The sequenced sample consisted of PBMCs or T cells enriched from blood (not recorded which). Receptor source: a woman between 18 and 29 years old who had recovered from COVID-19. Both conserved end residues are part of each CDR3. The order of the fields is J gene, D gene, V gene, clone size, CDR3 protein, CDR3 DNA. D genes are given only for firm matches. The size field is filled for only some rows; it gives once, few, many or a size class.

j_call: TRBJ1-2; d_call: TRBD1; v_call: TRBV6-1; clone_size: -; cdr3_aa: CASSEDGRGRSYTF; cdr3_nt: TGTGCCAGCAGTGAAGACGGCAGGGGGCGAAGCTACACCTTC
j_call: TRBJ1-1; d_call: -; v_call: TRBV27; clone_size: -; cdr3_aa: CASSWGSRLNTEAFF; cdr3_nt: TGTGCCAGCAGTTGGGGCAGTCGCCTGAACACTGAAGCTTTCTTT
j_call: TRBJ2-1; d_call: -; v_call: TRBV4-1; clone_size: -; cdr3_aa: CASSQDRVTVF; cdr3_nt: TGCGCCAGCAGCCAAGACCGCGTGACTGTCTTC
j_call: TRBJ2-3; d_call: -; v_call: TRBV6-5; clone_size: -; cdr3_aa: CASSYTVTDTQYF; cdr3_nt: TGTGCCAGCAGTTATACAGTCACAGATACGCAGTATTTT
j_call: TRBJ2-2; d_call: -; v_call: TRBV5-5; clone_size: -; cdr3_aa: CASSYGTVGELFF; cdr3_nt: TGTGCCAGCAGCTACGGGACTGTCGGGGAGCTGTTTTTT
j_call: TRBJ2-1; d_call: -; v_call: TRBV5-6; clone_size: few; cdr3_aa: CASSLKGGTINNEQFF; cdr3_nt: TGTGCCAGCAGCTTGAAGGGCGGGACGATAAACAATGAGCAGTTCTTC
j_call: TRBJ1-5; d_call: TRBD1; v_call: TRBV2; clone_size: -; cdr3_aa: CASSERSGGGQPQHF; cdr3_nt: TGTGCCAGCAGTGAGAGGTCAGGGGGCGGTCAGCCCCAGCATTTT
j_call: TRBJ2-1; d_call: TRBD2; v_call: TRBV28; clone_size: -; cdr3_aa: CASTLGLADPRRENEQFF; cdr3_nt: TGTGCCAGCACACTGGGGCTAGCGGACCCCCGCCGGGAAAATGAGCAGTTCTTC
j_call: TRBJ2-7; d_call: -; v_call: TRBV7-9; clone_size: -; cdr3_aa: CASSLAAGKSSYEQYF; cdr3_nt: TGTGCCAGCAGCTTAGCTGCAGGAAAGAGCTCCTACGAGCAGTACTTC
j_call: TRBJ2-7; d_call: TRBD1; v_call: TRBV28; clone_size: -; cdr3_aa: CASIHSGTGTLYEQYF; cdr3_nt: TGTGCCAGCATACACTCCGGGACAGGGACCCTCTACGAGCAGTACTTC
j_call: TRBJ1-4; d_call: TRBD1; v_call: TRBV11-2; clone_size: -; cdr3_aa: CASSPTGTGYEKLFF; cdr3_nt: TGTGCCAGCAGCCCCACCGGGACAGGGTATGAAAAACTGTTTTTT
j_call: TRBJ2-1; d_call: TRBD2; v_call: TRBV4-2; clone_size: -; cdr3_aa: CASSQRPGLAGGINEQFF; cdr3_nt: TGTGCCAGCAGCCAGAGACCGGGACTAGCGGGAGGGATCAATGAGCAGTTCTTC
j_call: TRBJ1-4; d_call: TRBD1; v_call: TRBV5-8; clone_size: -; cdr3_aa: CASSSNTGGEKLFF; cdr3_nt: TGTGCCAGCAGCTCTAACACAGGGGGGGAAAAACTGTTTTTT
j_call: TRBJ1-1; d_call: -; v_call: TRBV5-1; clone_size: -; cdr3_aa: CASSRDGTPNTEAFF; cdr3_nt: TGCGCCAGCAGCCGTGATGGGACACCGAATACTGAAGCTTTCTTT
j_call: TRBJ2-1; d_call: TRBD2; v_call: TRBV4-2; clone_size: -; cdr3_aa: CASSQELAEYNEQFF; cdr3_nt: TGTGCCAGCAGCCAAGAGCTAGCGGAGTACAATGAGCAGTTCTTC
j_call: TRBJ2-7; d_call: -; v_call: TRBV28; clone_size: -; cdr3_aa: CASSPGAPTYEQYF; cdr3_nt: TGTGCCAGCAGCCCTGGGGCACCGACCTACGAGCAGTACTTC
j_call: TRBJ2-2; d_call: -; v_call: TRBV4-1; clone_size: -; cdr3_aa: CASSQPSVGELFF; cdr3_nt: TGCGCCAGCAGCCAACCCAGCGTCGGGGAGCTGTTTTTT
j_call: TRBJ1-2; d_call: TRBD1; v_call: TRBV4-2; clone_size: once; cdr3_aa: CASSQPAGTGIPSYTF; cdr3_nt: TGTGCCAGCAGCCAACCCGCCGGGACAGGGATCCCGAGCTACACCTTC
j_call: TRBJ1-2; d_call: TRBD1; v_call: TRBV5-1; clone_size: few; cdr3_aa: CASSFGTGSHYGYTF; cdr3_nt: TGCGCCAGCAGCTTCGGGACAGGGTCGCACTATGGCTACACCTTC
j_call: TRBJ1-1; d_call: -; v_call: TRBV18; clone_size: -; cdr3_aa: CASSPTLGQNTEAFF; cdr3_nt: TGTGCCAGCTCACCTACTCTGGGACAGAACACTGAAGCTTTCTTT
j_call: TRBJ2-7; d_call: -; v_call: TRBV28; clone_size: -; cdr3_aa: CATRTVFSYEQYF; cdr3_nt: TGTGCCACCCGGACAGTCTTCTCCTACGAGCAGTACTTC
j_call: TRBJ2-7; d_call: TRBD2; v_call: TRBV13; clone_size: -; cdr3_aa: CASSPFRLAGRDYEQYF; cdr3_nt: TGTGCCAGCAGCCCTTTCCGACTAGCGGGAAGAGATTACGAGCAGTACTTC
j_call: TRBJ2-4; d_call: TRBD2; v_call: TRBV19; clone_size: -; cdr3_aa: CASTGTSGGQNIQYF; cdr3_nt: TGTGCCAGTACCGGGACTAGCGGGGGGCAAAACATTCAGTACTTC
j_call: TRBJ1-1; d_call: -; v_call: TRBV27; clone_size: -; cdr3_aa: CAPRVERNTEAFF; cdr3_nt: TGTGCCCCCCGTGTGGAGCGGAACACTGAAGCTTTCTTT
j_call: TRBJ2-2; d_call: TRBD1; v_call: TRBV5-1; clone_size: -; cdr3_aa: CASSYYPGTGAGELFF; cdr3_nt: TGCGCCAGCAGCTACTACCCCGGGACAGGGGCCGGGGAGCTGTTTTTT
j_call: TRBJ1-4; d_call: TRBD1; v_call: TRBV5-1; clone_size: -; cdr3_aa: CASSLESGGRDEKLFF; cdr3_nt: TGCGCCAGCAGCTTGGAGTCAGGGGGCCGGGATGAAAAACTGTTTTTT
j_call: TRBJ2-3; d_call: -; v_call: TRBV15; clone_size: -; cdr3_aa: CATRPGLADTQYF; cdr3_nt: TGTGCCACCAGACCCGGTCTGGCAGATACGCAGTATTTT
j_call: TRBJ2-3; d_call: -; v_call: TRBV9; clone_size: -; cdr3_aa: CASSVATGVSTDTQYF; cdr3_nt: TGTGCCAGCAGCGTAGCCACGGGAGTTAGCACAGATACGCAGTATTTT
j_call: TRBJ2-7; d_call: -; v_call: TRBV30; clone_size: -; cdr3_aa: CAWSTGPEQYF; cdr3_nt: TGTGCCTGGAGTACAGGGCCCGAGCAGTACTTC
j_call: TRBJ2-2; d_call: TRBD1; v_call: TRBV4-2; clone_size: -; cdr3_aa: CASSPGTGDTGELFF; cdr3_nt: TGTGCCAGCAGCCCCGGGACAGGGGACACCGGGGAGCTGTTTTTT
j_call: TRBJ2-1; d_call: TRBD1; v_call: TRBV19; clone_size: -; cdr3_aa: CASSLGQGFYEQFF; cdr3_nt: TGTGCCAGTAGTTTGGGACAGGGATTCTATGAGCAGTTCTTC
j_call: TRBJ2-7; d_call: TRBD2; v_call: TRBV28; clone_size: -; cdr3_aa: CASSFGGSNLEQYF; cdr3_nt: TGTGCCAGCAGTTTCGGCGGGAGCAATCTCGAGCAGTACTTC
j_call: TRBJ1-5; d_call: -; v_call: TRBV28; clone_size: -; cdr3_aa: CASLGRGMSSNQPQHF; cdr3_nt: TGTGCCAGCCTGGGGAGGGGGATGTCTAGCAATCAGCCCCAGCATTTT
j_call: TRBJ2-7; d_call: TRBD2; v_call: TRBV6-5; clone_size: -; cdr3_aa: CASSYEASGSYEQYF; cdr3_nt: TGTGCCAGCAGTTATGAGGCTAGCGGATCGTACGAGCAGTACTTC
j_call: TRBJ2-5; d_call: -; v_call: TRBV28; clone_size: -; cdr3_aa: CASSLMRAGTQYF; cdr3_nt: TGTGCCAGCAGTTTAATGAGGGCGGGGACCCAGTACTTC
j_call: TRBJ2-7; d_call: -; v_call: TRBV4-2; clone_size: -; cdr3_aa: CASSQGPGEQYF; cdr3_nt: TGTGCCAGCAGCCAAGGGCCTGGCGAGCAGTACTTC
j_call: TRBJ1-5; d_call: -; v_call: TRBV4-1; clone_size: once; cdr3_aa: CASSQELQGFSQPQHF; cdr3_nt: TGCGCCAGCAGCCAGGAGTTACAGGGTTTTAGTCAGCCCCAGCATTTT
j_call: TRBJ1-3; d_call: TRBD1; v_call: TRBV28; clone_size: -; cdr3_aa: CASSFPRTGGNTIYF; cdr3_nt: TGTGCCAGCAGTTTCCCCCGGACAGGGGGAAACACCATATATTTT
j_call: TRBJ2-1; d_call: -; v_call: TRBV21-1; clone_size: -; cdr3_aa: CASSLQGAVYNEQFF; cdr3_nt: TGTGCCAGCAGTTTACAGGGGGCCGTCTACAATGAGCAGTTCTTC
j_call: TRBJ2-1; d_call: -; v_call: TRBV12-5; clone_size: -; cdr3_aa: CASGLSPSPQNNEQFF; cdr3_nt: TGTGCTAGTGGTTTGTCTCCCTCCCCTCAGAACAATGAGCAGTTCTTC
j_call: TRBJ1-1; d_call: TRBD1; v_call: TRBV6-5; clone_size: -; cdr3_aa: CASSYSGGGTEAFF; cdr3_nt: TGTGCCAGCAGTTACTCAGGGGGCGGGACTGAAGCTTTCTTT
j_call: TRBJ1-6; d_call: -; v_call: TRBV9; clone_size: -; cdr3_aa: CASSSQDRLDSPLHF; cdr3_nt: TGTGCCAGCAGCTCCCAGGACAGATTGGATTCACCCCTCCACTTT
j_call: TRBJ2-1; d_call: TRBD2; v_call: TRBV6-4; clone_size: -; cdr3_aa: CASSDSAGAYNEQFF; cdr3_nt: TGTGCCAGCAGTGACTCGGCGGGAGCATACAATGAGCAGTTCTTC
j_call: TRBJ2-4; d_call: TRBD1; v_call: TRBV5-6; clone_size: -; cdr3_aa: CASSSPRTGQGVAKNIQYF; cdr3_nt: TGTGCCAGCAGCTCCCCACGGACGGGACAGGGAGTAGCCAAAAACATTCAGTACTTC
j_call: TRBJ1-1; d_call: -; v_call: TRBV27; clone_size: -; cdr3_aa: CASSFQGGPNTEAFF; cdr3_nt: TGTGCCAGCAGTTTCCAAGGGGGTCCCAACACTGAAGCTTTCTTT
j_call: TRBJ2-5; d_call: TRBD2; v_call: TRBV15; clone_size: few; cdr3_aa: CATSRGEGGRKSGQETQYF; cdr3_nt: TGTGCCACCAGCAGGGGTGAGGGCGGGAGAAAATCGGGTCAAGAGACCCAGTACTTC
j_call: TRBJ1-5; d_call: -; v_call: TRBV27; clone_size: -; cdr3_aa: CASRPSGGFGGQPQHF; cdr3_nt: TGTGCCAGCAGACCCTCGGGGGGATTCGGCGGCCAGCCCCAGCATTTT
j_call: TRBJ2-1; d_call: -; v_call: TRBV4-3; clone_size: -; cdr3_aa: CASSQDSRRAATYNEQFF; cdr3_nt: TGCGCCAGCAGCCAAGATTCGAGGCGGGCCGCGACCTACAATGAGCAGTTCTTC
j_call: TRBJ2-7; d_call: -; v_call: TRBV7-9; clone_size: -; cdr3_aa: CASTKTRAGSYEQYF; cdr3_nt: TGTGCCAGCACCAAGACCCGGGCAGGGTCCTACGAGCAGTACTTC
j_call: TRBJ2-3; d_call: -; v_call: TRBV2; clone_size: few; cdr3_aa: CASSALTDTQYF; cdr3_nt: TGTGCCAGCAGTGCCCTCACAGATACGCAGTATTTT